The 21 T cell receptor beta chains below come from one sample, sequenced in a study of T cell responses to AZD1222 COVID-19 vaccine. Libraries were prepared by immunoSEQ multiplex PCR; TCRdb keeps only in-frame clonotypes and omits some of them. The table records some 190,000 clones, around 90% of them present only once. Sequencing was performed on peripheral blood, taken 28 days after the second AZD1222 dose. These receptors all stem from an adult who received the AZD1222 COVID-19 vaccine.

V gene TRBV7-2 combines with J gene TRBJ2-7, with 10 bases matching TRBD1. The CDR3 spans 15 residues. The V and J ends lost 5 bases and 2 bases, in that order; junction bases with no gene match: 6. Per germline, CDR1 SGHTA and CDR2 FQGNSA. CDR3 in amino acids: CASSVDRGKTYEQYF. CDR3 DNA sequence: TGTGCCAGCAGCGTGGACAGGGGGAAAACCTACGAGCAGTACTTC.

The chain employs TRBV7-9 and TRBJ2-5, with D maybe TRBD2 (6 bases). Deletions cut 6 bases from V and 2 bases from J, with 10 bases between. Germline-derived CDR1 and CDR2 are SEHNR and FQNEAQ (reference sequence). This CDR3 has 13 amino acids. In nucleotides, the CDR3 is TGTGCCAGCAGTCTTGGGGGGCAAGAGACCCAGTACTTC. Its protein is CASSLGGQETQYF.

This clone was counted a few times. The CDR3 coding sequence is TGTGCCAGCAGTTACCCCCCGCCAGAAGCTTTCTTT. Its protein product is CASSYPPPEAFF. The chain carries TRBV6-6 and TRBJ1-1, with D unresolved. The CDR3 sequence is 12 residues long. Germline CDR1 is MNHNY and CDR2 is SVGAGI (reference sequence). The V end lost 2 bases, the J end lost 8 bases, and 9 bases lay between the germline ends.

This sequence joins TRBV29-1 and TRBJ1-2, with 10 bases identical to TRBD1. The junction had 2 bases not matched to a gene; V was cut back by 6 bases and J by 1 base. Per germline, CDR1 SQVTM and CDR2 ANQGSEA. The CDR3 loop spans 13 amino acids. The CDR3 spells CSVRTGGNYGYTF. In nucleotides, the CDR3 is TGCAGCGTAAGGACAGGGGGTAACTATGGCTACACCTTC.

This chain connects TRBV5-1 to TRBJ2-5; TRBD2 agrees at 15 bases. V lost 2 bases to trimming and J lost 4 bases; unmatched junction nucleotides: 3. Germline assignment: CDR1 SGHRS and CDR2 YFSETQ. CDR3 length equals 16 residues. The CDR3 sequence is CASSLSGLAGGETQYF. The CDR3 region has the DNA TGCGCCAGCAGCTTATCGGGACTAGCGGGAGGAGAGACCCAGTACTTC.

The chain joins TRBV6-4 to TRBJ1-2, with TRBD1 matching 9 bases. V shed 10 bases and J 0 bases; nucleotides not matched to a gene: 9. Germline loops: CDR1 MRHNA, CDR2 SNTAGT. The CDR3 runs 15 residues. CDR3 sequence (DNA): TGTGCCATCAAAGGGGACAGGGCCACTAACTATGGCTACACCTTC. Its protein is CAIKGDRATNYGYTF.

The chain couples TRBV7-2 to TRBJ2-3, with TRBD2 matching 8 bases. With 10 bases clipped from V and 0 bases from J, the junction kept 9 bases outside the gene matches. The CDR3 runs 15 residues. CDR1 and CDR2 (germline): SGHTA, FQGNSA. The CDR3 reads CATKTSGASTDTQYF. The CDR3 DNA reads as TGTGCCACCAAAACTAGCGGTGCTAGCACAGATACGCAGTATTTT. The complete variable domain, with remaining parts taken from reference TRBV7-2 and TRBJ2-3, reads GAGVSQSPSNKVTEKGKDVELRCDPISGHTALYWYRQSLGQGLEFLIYFQGNSAPDKSGLPSDRFSAERTGGSVSTLTIQRTQQEDSAVYLCATKTSGASTDTQYFGPGTRLTVL.

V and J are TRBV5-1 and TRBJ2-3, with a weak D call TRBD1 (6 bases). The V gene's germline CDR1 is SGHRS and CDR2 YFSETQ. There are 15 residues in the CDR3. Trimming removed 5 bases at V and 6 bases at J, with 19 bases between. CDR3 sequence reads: CASRQGATRGDTQYF. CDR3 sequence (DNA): TGCGCCAGCAGACAAGGAGCGACCAGGGGTGATACGCAGTATTTT.

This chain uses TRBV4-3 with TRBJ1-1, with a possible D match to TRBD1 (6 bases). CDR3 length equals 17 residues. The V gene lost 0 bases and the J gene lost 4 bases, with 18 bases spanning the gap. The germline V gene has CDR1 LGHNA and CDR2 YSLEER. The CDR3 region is CASSQDSEGVGITEAFF. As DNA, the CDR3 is TGCGCCAGCAGCCAAGATTCTGAGGGGGTCGGAATCACTGAAGCTTTCTTT.

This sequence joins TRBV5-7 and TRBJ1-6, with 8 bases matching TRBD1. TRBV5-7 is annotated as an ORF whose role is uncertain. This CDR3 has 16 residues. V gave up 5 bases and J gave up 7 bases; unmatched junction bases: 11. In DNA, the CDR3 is TGTGCCAGCAGACCTGACAGGGGAATTTGGAATTCACCCCTCCACTTT. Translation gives CASRPDRGIWNSPLHF.

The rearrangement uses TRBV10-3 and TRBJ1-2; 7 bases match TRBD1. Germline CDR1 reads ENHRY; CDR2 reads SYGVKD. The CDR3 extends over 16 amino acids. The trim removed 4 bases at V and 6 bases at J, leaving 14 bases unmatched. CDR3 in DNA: TGTGCCATCAGTGGACAGAACGAACAGGGGCCTGATGGCTACACCTTC. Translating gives CAISGQNEQGPDGYTF.

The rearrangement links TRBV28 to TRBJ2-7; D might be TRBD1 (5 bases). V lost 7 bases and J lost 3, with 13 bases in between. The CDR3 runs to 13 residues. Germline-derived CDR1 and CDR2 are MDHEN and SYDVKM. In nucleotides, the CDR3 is TGTGCCAGCACTACCCCCAGGGTCTACGAGCAGTACTTC. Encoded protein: CASTTPRVYEQYF.

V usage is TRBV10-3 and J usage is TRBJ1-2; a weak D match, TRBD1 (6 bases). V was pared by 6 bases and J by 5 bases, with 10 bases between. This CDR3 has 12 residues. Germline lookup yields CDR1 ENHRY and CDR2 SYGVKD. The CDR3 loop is CAISLDSYGYTF. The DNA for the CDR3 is TGTGCCATCAGCCTGGACAGTTATGGCTACACCTTC.

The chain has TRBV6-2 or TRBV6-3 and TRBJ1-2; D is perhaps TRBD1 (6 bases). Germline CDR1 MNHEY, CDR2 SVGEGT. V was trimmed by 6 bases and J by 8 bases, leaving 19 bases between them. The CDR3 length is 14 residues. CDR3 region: CASSGWDTPWGYTF. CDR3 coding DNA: TGTGCCAGCAGCGGATGGGACACCCCTTGGGGCTACACCTTC.

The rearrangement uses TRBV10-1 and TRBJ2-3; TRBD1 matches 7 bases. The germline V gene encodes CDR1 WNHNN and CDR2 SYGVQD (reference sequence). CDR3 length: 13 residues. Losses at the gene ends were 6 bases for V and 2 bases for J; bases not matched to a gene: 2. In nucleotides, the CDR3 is TGCGCCAGCAGCCAGGGGGACACAGATACGCAGTATTTT. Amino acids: CASSQGDTDTQYF.

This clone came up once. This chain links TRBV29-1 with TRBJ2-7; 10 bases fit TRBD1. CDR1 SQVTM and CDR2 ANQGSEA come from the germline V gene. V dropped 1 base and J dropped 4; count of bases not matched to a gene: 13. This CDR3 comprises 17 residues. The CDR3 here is CSVEGPRQGAKRYEQYF. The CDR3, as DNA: TGCAGCGTTGAAGGCCCCCGACAGGGGGCAAAACGATACGAGCAGTACTTC.

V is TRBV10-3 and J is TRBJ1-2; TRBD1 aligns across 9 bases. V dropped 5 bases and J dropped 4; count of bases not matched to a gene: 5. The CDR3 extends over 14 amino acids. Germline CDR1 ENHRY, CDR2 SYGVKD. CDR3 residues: CAISPTTGGYGYTF. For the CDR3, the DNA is TGTGCCATCAGTCCTACGACAGGGGGCTATGGCTACACCTTC.

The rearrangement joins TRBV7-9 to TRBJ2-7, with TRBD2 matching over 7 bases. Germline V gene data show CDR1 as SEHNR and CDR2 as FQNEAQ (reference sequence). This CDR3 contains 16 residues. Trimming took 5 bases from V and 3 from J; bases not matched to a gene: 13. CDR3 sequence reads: CASSLLAGRGGYEQYF. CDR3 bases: TGTGCCAGCAGCCTATTGGCTGGTCGCGGGGGCTACGAGCAGTACTTC.

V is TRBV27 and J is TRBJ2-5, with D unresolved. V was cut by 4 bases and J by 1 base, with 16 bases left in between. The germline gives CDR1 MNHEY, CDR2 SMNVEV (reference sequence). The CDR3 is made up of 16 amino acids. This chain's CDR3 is CASSWNGADPQETQYF. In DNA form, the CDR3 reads TGTGCCAGCAGTTGGAACGGAGCCGACCCCCAAGAGACCCAGTACTTC.

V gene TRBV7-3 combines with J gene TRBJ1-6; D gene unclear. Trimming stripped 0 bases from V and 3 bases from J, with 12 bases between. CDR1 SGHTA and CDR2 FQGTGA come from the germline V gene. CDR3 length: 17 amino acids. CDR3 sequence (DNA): TGTGCCAGCAGCTTAACTGCCACTACCCTCTATAATTCACCCCTCCACTTT. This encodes CASSLTATTLYNSPLHF.

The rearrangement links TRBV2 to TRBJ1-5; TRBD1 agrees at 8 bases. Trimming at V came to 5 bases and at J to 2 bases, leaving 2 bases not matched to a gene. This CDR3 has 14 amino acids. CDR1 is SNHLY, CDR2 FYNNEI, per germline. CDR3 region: CASSWTGRNQPQHF. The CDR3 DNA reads TGTGCCAGCAGTTGGACAGGGCGCAATCAGCCCCAGCATTTT.